This T cell receptor (beta chain) was captured by sequencing in a study of regulatory T cells in long-lasting Graves disease. The TCR beta library used iRepertoire HTBI primers with Arm-PCR amplification of CDR3. MiXCR, run by TCRdb on the multiplex PCR reads, gives a single entry per CDR3 protein. The sample lists under 800,000 distinct CDR3 sequences, under 20% occurring once. Trimming removed 3 bases from V and 3 bases from J, with 15 bases in between. The V gene's germline CDR1 is MGHDK and CDR2 SYGVNS. This CDR3 has 15 residues. Sample time point: newly diagnosed GD, antithyroid drugs for less than 3 months. Scientists built the TCR library using RNA that was extracted from PBMCs. This clonotype was observed a few times. These data also formed part of another study, on T cells in Graves' hyperthyroidism and ophthalmopathy. That work states: Exclusion criteria comprised uncontrolled infection, other autoimmune disease, pregnancy or lactation. Progression to ophthalmopathy was predicted a median of about six months early.

This TCR was recovered from a woman aged 30 to 39 with Graves disease. The sample in question was peripheral blood mononuclear cells (PBMCs), obtained at new diagnosis, from a patient treated with antithyroid drugs. The V call is TRBV25-1, the J call TRBJ2-7; unclear D gene. The CDR3 sequence: CASSDPSRSSYEQYF. The CDR3 coding sequence is TGTGCCAGCAGTGATCCTTCCAGATCGAGCTACGAGCAGTACTTC.